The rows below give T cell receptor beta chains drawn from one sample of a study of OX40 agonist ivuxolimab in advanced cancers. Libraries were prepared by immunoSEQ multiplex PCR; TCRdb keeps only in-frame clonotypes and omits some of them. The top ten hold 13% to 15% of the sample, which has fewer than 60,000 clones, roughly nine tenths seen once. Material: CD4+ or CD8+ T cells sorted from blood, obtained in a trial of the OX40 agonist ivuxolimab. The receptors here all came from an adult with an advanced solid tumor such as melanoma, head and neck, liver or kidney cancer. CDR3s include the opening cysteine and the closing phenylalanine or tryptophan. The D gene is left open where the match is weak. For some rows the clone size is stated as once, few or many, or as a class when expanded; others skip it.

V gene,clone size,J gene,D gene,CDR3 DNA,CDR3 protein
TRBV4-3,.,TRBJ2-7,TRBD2,TGCGCCAGCAGCCAAGCCTCGGCTAGCGGGGGAAGCTCCTACGAGCAGTACTTC,CASSQASASGGSSYEQYF
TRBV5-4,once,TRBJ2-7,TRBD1,TGTGCCAGCAGCTGGGACAGGGGTTCCTACGAGCAGTACTTC,CASSWDRGSYEQYF
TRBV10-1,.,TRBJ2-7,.,TGCGCCAGCAGTGAGTCGGGAAACGAGCAGTACTTC,CASSESGNEQYF
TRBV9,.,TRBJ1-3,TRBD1,TGTGCCAGCAGCTCATTTCCGGGACAGAACTCTGGAAACACCATATATTTT,CASSSFPGQNSGNTIYF
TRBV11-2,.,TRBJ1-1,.,TGTGCCAGCAGCTTAGTGAGACAGATGAACACTGAAGCTTTCTTT,CASSLVRQMNTEAFF
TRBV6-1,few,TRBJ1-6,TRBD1,TGTGCCAGCAGTGAAGCGATCGGGACAGGGGCACCCCTCCACTTT,CASSEAIGTGAPLHF
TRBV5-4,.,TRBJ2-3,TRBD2,TGTGCCAGCAGCCCTAGCGGGGGAGGGCAGTATTTT,CASSPSGGGQYF
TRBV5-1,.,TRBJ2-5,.,TGCGCCAGCGGCTCACTCCAGGGGTACCAAGAGACCCAGTACTTC,CASGSLQGYQETQYF
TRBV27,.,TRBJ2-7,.,TGTGCCAGCGGTCAGGCCCCCTACGAGCAGTACTTC,CASGQAPYEQYF
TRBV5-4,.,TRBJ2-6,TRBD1,TGTGCCAGCAGCTTCCACAGGGGGTCTGGGGCCAACGTCCTGACTTTC,CASSFHRGSGANVLTF
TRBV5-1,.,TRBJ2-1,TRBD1,TGCGCCAGCAGCTGGAACACCCGGGACAGGGGGTACTATGAGCAGTTCTTC,CASSWNTRDRGYYEQFF
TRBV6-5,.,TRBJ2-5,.,TGTGCCAGCAGTTACGCCCCCCGTGGAAACCAAGAGACCCAGTACTTC,CASSYAPRGNQETQYF
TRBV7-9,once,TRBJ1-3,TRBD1,TGTGCCAGCAGCTCCCCCTGGGGCAGGGGGAACTCAGCCCGAAACACCATATATTTT,CASSSPWGRGNSARNTIYF